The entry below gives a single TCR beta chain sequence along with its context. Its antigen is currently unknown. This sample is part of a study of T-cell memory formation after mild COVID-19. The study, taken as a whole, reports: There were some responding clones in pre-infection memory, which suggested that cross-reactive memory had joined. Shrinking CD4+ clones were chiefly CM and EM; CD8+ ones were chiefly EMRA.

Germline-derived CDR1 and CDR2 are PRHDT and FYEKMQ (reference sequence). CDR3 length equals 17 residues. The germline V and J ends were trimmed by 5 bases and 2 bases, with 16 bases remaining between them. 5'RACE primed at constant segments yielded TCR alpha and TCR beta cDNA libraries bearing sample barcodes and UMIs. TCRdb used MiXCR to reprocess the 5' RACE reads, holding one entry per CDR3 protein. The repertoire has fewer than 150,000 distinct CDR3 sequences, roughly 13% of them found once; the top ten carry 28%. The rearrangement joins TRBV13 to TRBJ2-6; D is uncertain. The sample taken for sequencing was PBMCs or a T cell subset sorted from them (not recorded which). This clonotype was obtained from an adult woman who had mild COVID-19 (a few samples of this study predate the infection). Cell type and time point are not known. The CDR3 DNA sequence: TGTGCCAGCAGCCTACGGACCTGGACGGCTGGGGCCAACGTCCTGACTTTC. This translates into CASSLRTWTAGANVLTF.